This T cell receptor (beta chain) was profiled in a study of blood T cell repertoires in COVID-19. In the study overall: Sites in the United States, Italy and Spain provided acute and convalescent COVID-19 samples. T cells, B-cell-depleted T cells, or PBMCs supplied cDNA or gDNA.

Germline CDR1 and CDR2: SGHRS and YFSETQ. This CDR3 contains 14 residues. Trimming cost V 4 bases and J 6 bases, with 14 bases left between them. In the original workflow: It was from reference gene primer amplification that nucleated cell counts were estimated. Assay: immunoSEQ multiplex PCR; the TCRdb copy retains only in-frame clones and omits some. V, J and clone size were drawn from that table, and D and trimming were deduced from the DNA. The sample includes tens of thousands of clones, roughly nine tenths of them seen just once. The sample consisted of peripheral blood. V gene TRBV5-1 combines with J gene TRBJ2-1, with D possibly TRBD2 on 5 matching bases. The TCR sequence derives from a woman aged 45-65 years with active COVID-19. Written as DNA, the CDR3 is TGCGCCAGCAGCCGAGATCTAGCCGCCAATGAGCAGTTCTTC. It codes for CASSRDLAANEQFF.